This T cell receptor beta chain derives from a study of blood T cell repertoires in COVID-19. The V and J ends lost 4 bases and 8 bases, in that order; junction bases with no gene match: 17. The CDR3 is 17 amino acids. CDR1 and CDR2 from the germline V gene are GTSNPN and SVGIG (reference sequence). Authors' methods: Nucleated cell number was recorded as an estimate derived from reference gene primer amplification. Here immunoSEQ multiplex PCR was the method, and the copy in TCRdb shows in-frame clones only, minus some. V, J and clone size reflect that table, while D and trimming were determined from the DNA. The sample records some 270,000 clones, roughly 88% being singletons.

The source is a woman of 80 years or more with COVID-19, enrolled during active disease. The chain links TRBV30 to TRBJ1-6, with TRBD1 identical over 7 bases. The specimen was peripheral blood. The CDR3, as DNA: TGTGCCTGGACCCCAATCGCGGCGGGGACAGAATATTCACCCCTCCACTTT. Translating it yields CAWTPIAAGTEYSPLHF.